This T cell receptor (beta chain) stems from a study of T cell responses to AZD1222 COVID-19 vaccine. Pooling was applied to second doses at about 4 or about 12 weeks. Assay used: immunoSEQ multiplex PCR; TCRdb lists only in-frame clones, some missing. The repertoire holds 100,000 to 150,000 clones, with roughly 88% as singletons. The length of the CDR3 is 14 residues. The germline CDR1 and CDR2 sequences are SGHTA and FQGNSA. Trimming pared 1 base from V and 3 bases from J, leaving 9 bases between. General study points: Of spike-specific TCRs, nearly half reportedly target regions left unmutated in variants.

This clone has just one count. Its antigen remains unidentified. The chain is built from TRBV7-2 and TRBJ1-2; no clear D. The clonotype comes from an adult who received the AZD1222 COVID-19 vaccine. The sequenced sample was peripheral blood, obtained 28 days after the second AZD1222 dose. The DNA for the CDR3 is TGTGCCAGCAGCTTAGGTTTAACGGACTATGGCTACACCTTC. It codes for CASSLGLTDYGYTF.